This entry is about one T cell receptor (beta chain). Its antigen specificity is not known. It has no much larger one-base neighbor in the sample; base qualities were not kept. CDR1 and CDR2, looked up from the germline V gene, are MNHEY and SVGAGI. The CDR3 starts with the cysteine, ends with the phenylalanine, and has 14 residues. Only CDR3 DNA is held: 42 bases, read in frame from base 1. Trimming leaves V shorter by 2 bases and J shorter by 9 bases, with the junction holding 6 bases beyond the gene matches. TCRbeta CDR3 regions were amplified from genomic DNA by means of the immunoSEQ Assay, a bias-controlled multiplex PCR. Regarding the original processing steps: The number of nucleated cells in each sample was estimated from the amplification of reference gene primers within the assay. To quantify the absolute abundance of each unique TCRbeta CDR3 rearrangement, sequence reads were collapsed and filtered. For each sample, productive Simpson clonality was calculated as the square root of Simpson's diversity index across productive rearrangements. The immuneACCESS repertoire file appears here via TCRdb, limited to in-frame rearrangements. These files lack a portion of the clones; in checked studies, under half of the deficit traces to unresolved V genes, and the cause of the others is not known. V and J calls plus clone size are reproduced from that table; the DNA served to infer D and trimming. The sample contains around 230,000 clones, roughly 90% of them found a single time. The top ten hold about 4% of the sample.

In the prospective study, participants were 18 to 89 years old, resided in around 25 geographic areas of the United States, and were enrolled through a virtual design. In the prospective study, participants were assigned to cohorts based on the clinical history participants reported in a screening survey and a study questionnaire. In the prospective study, whole blood, serum and a nasopharyngeal or oropharyngeal swab were collected from each participant by mobile phlebotomists. Prospective study participants could optionally give additional blood draws and questionnaires over an approximately two-month period. Prospective study blood samples were shipped either frozen or at room temperature before DNA extraction. The data belong to a study of blood T cell repertoires in COVID-19 (dated by TCRdb to 2019 to 2021). With respect to the entire study: Samples covering the acute and convalescent phases of COVID-19 were provided by collaborators in the United States, Italy and Spain. The prospective study material was composed of cDNA or gDNA derived from T cells, B-cell-depleted T cells, or PBMCs. Deeply sampled blood TCRbeta repertoires from subjects exposed to, actively infected with, or recovered from COVID-19 were included in the dataset. The repertoires were released in a freely available public database intended as a resource for research on the immune response to SARS-CoV-2. The samples were drawn from two sources: the first 160 participants of the ongoing ImmuneRACE study, and fewer than 1,500 subjects contributed by 6 global collaborators. The sample metadata nearly always contained a de-identified subject ID, COVID-19 status, age in years and sex. HLA class I and class II types, where available, came from metadata supplied by the sample provider rather than from assay-based typing. General study outcomes and caveats: The quantity of clinical and demographic metadata differed by source and by participant and was supplied without curation.

The sample taken for sequencing was PBMCs or T cells enriched from blood (not recorded which). The sequence joins TRBV6-5 to TRBJ2-1; TRBD2 agrees with 8 junctional bases. The source is a woman aged 25 to 45 with acute COVID-19. The CDR3 corresponds to CASSYGTSLGEQFF. The bases are TGTGCCAGCAGTTACGGGACTAGTCTCGGTGAGCAGTTCTTC.